This entry lists 18 T cell receptor beta chains sequenced from one sample in a study of T cells in Graves' hyperthyroidism and ophthalmopathy. Amplification yielded TCR beta CDR3 regions, with RNA transcripts as the source. First-round RT-PCR of the TCR CDR3 relied on the HTBI primer set. TCRdb reprocessed the multiplex PCR reads with MiXCR, giving one entry per CDR3 protein. Of fewer than 350,000 distinct CDR3 sequences listed, 13% are singletons. Specimen: blood. These TCRs come from a woman in her 30s with Graves' hyperthyroidism that later progressed to Graves' ophthalmopathy.

The chain employs TRBV6-4 and TRBJ2-7; TRBD1 aligns across 9 bases. The V gene end was trimmed by 0 bases and the J gene end by 2 bases; junction bases not matched to a gene: 2. This CDR3 spans 15 amino acids. The V gene's germline CDR1 is MRHNA and CDR2 SNTAGT. The CDR3 sequence: CASSDSWTGAYEQYF. The CDR3 DNA reads TGTGCCAGCAGTGACTCATGGACAGGGGCCTACGAGCAGTACTTC.

This clonotype was picked up many times. A much larger clone differs by one base, so this may be a read error. The CDR3 protein is CASSSPSLGSTEAFF. In DNA, the CDR3 is TGTGCCAGCAGTTCCCCGTCGCTGGGAAGCACTGAAGCTTTCTTT. The chain is built from TRBV6-1 and TRBJ1-1; no reliable D call. Between the trimmed V and J ends, which lost 5 bases and 4 bases, there was a span of 17 bases. The V gene's germline CDR1 is MNHNS and CDR2 SASEGT. This CDR3 spans 15 amino acids.

This clonotype occurred many times. The rearrangement joins TRBV7-3 to TRBJ2-1, with TRBD2 identical over 8 bases. The V segment lost 3 bases and the J segment 8 bases; nucleotides outside the gene matches: 6. Germline V CDR1 and CDR2: SGHTA, FQGTGA. CDR3 length equals 14 residues. CDR3: CASSFIPGGDEQFF. The CDR3 DNA is TGTGCCAGCAGCTTTATTCCGGGAGGGGATGAGCAGTTCTTC.

This clonotype came up a few times. This rearrangement joins TRBV20-1 to TRBJ1-5; D gene unclear. The V gene lost 6 bases and the J gene lost 2 bases, with 14 bases spanning the gap. CDR3 length: 14 residues. Germline lookup yields CDR1 DFQATT and CDR2 SNEGSKA (reference sequence). This CDR3 reads CSATAMSGNQPQHF. For the CDR3, the DNA is TGCAGTGCCACGGCGATGTCCGGCAATCAGCCCCAGCATTTT.

This clonotype was recorded many times. J is TRBJ1-1 and V is TRBV6-5; no definite D call. The germline V gene has CDR1 MNHEY and CDR2 SVGAGI. Trimming took 8 bases from V and 4 from J, leaving 14 bases between them. The CDR3 is made up of 13 amino acids. The CDR3 DNA reads TGTGCCAGCCCTTACTCACTCGGCACTGAAGCTTTCTTT. Amino acids: CASPYSLGTEAFF.

V gene TRBV6-6 combines with J gene TRBJ2-5; 8 nucleotides align to TRBD1. Germline CDR1 is MNHNY and CDR2 is SVGAGI (reference sequence). This CDR3 has 14 amino acids. J was trimmed by 5 bases and V by 2 bases; bases with no gene match: 4. The CDR3 sequence is CASSYGQGYETQYF. DNA for the CDR3: TGTGCCAGCAGTTACGGACAGGGCTATGAGACCCAGTACTTC.

There are many counts of this clonotype. This chain links TRBV20-1 with TRBJ1-2; tentatively, D is TRBD1 (5 bases). V gave up 3 bases and J gave up 6 bases, with 17 bases separating them. The CDR3 is made up of 14 amino acids. CDR1 is DFQATT and CDR2 is SNEGSKA in the germline V gene (reference sequence). The CDR3 region has the DNA TGCAGTGCTAGGACTCGGGGGATGGAGGATGGCTACACCTTC. Its translation: CSARTRGMEDGYTF.

This clonotype was seen ten or more times. The chain recombines TRBV14 with TRBJ1-1; TRBD1 aligns across 8 bases. This CDR3 is 14 amino acids long. From germline, CDR1 is SGHDN and CDR2 FVKESK. The V segment lost 3 bases and the J segment 3 bases; nucleotides outside the gene matches: 3. In nucleotides, the CDR3 is TGTGCCAGCAGCCAGGACAGGGAATACACTGAAGCTTTCTTT. Protein sequence: CASSQDREYTEAFF.

This clonotype was counted at least ten times. The rearrangement links TRBV12-3 or TRBV12-4 to TRBJ2-1; 7 nucleotides match TRBD2. Trimming cost V 5 bases and J 6 bases; bases outside gene matches: 10. This CDR3 spans 15 amino acids. This CDR3 reads CASSTASGDPNEQFF. CDR3 DNA: TGTGCCAGCAGTACCGCTAGCGGAGATCCCAATGAGCAGTTCTTC.

This clonotype was recorded a few times. The chain joins TRBV9 to TRBJ2-5; TRBD2 agrees at 8 bases. The CDR3 has 14 residues. Trimming at V came to 0 bases and at J to 5 bases, leaving 3 bases not matched to a gene. Germline V gives CDR1 SGDLS, CDR2 YYNGEE. CDR3 protein: CASSVDPGGETQYF. CDR3 DNA: TGTGCCAGCAGCGTAGATCCGGGGGGGGAGACCCAGTACTTC.

This chain uses TRBV5-4 with TRBJ2-3; 12 bases align to TRBD1. The ends lost 4 bases at V and 5 bases at J; junction bases unmatched: 5. The CDR3 is made up of 15 amino acids. In germline, CDR1 is SGHNT, CDR2 YYREEE (reference sequence). In nucleotides, the CDR3 is TGTGCCAGCAGCGGGACAGGGGGCGCCGGAGATACGCAGTATTTT. It codes for CASSGTGGAGDTQYF.

The table lists this clonotype with many counts. J is TRBJ1-2 and V is TRBV6-2 or TRBV6-3; no definite D call. Per germline, CDR1 MNHEY and CDR2 SVGEGT. The CDR3 is 11 amino acids. The V gene lost 2 bases and the J gene lost 5 bases, with 3 bases spanning the gap. CDR3 in DNA: TGTGCCAGCAGTTACGAGTATGGCTACACCTTC. Its translation: CASSYEYGYTF.

At least ten counts were recorded for this clonotype. The rearrangement links TRBV27 to TRBJ1-1; D gene ambiguous. Germline CDR1 and CDR2: MNHEY and SMNVEV (reference sequence). The CDR3 has 15 residues. V was shortened by 5 bases and J by 4 bases, with 17 bases between the two germline ends. The CDR3 DNA is TGTGCCAGCAGTCTCCAAGGGCTCGGGTTCACTGAAGCTTTCTTT. This codes for CASSLQGLGFTEAFF.

This clonotype appeared many times. The genes are TRBV7-9 and TRBJ1-2; TRBD1 matches at 10 bases. The V segment lost 8 bases and the J segment 4 bases; nucleotides outside the gene matches: 7. CDR1 SEHNR and CDR2 FQNEAQ come from the germline V gene (reference sequence). This CDR3 has 14 residues. CDR3 in amino acids: CASGAGQGLYGYTF. CDR3 coding DNA: TGTGCCAGCGGCGCGGGACAGGGGCTCTATGGCTACACCTTC.

The J gene is TRBJ1-6, the V gene TRBV27; possible D gene TRBD1, 5 bases. This CDR3 contains 14 residues. From germline, CDR1 is MNHEY and CDR2 SMNVEV (reference sequence). With 6 bases removed from V and 6 bases from J, the gap between germline ends came to 12 bases. The CDR3 bases are TGTGCCAGCAGCCATGACAGACTTAATTCACCCCTCCACTTT. Protein sequence: CASSHDRLNSPLHF.

This clonotype appeared many times. The gene calls are TRBV20-1 and TRBJ2-2; weak D call: TRBD2 (6 bases). Trimming removed 6 bases from V and 2 bases from J, with 13 bases in between. The CDR3 is 14 residues long. The germline CDR1 and CDR2 sequences are DFQATT and SNEGSKA (reference sequence). In DNA form, the CDR3 reads TGCAGTGCCACGGGACTCCTAAACACCGGGGAGCTGTTTTTT. The encoded protein is CSATGLLNTGELFF.

This clonotype was observed at least ten times. The chain couples TRBV5-7 to TRBJ2-3, with 14 nucleotides matching TRBD2. TRBV5-7 carries the ORF label, with uncertain function. This CDR3 spans 18 amino acids. Trimming at V came to 5 bases and at J to 3 bases, leaving 11 bases not matched to a gene. This CDR3 reads CASSPPGTSGRKTDTQYF. The CDR3 DNA reads as TGTGCCAGCAGTCCCCCCGGGACTAGCGGGAGAAAGACAGATACGCAGTATTTT.

As to this clonotype: A much larger clone lies a single base off, so this may be a read error. The chain uses TRBV28 and TRBJ1-5; TRBD1 aligns across 10 bases. The CDR3 runs to 14 residues. Germline assignment: CDR1 MDHEN and CDR2 SYDVKM. With 3 bases clipped from V and 5 bases from J, the junction kept 1 base outside the gene matches. The CDR3 reads CASSFGTGDQPQHF. CDR3 nucleotides: TGTGCCAGCAGTTTCGGGACAGGGGATCAGCCCCAGCATTTT. The whole variable domain, remainder taken from reference TRBV28 and TRBJ1-5, is DVKVTQSSRYLVKRTGEKVFLECVQDMDHENMFWYRQDPGLGLRLIYFSYDVKMKEKGDIPEGYSVSREKKERFSLILESASTNQTSMYLCASSFGTGDQPQHFGDGTRLSIL.